This T cell receptor (beta chain) was identified during a study of cytomegalovirus exposure and HLA in healthy donors. Study-wide points: An ancestry cluster, one associated with Asian ancestry, reportedly showed fewer N-insertions than the approximately 720-donor mean in a later analysis. Most of the CMV-associated TCR beta chains (in a later analysis) appeared to be HLA-restricted.

With 3 bases removed from V and 6 bases from J, the gap between germline ends came to 9 bases. CDR3 length: 12 amino acids. The germline gives CDR1 SGDLS, CDR2 YYNGEE. The primer mix had 60 Vbeta and 13 Jbeta primers. The method was immunoSEQ multiplex PCR; TCRdb's version includes in-frame clones alone and lacks a portion of them. The sample holds 160,000 or so clones, about four fifths seen once. Regarding this clone: Its antigen is unknown.

The gene calls are TRBV9 and TRBJ1-2; D perhaps matches TRBD1 (6 bases). Sequencing was done on a sample of PBMCs. The clonotype comes from a man aged 25-45 years in good health and CMV-seronegative. The CDR3 nucleotides read TGTGCCAGCAGCGACCCAGGGGATGGCTACACCTTC. Translated, it gives CASSDPGDGYTF.